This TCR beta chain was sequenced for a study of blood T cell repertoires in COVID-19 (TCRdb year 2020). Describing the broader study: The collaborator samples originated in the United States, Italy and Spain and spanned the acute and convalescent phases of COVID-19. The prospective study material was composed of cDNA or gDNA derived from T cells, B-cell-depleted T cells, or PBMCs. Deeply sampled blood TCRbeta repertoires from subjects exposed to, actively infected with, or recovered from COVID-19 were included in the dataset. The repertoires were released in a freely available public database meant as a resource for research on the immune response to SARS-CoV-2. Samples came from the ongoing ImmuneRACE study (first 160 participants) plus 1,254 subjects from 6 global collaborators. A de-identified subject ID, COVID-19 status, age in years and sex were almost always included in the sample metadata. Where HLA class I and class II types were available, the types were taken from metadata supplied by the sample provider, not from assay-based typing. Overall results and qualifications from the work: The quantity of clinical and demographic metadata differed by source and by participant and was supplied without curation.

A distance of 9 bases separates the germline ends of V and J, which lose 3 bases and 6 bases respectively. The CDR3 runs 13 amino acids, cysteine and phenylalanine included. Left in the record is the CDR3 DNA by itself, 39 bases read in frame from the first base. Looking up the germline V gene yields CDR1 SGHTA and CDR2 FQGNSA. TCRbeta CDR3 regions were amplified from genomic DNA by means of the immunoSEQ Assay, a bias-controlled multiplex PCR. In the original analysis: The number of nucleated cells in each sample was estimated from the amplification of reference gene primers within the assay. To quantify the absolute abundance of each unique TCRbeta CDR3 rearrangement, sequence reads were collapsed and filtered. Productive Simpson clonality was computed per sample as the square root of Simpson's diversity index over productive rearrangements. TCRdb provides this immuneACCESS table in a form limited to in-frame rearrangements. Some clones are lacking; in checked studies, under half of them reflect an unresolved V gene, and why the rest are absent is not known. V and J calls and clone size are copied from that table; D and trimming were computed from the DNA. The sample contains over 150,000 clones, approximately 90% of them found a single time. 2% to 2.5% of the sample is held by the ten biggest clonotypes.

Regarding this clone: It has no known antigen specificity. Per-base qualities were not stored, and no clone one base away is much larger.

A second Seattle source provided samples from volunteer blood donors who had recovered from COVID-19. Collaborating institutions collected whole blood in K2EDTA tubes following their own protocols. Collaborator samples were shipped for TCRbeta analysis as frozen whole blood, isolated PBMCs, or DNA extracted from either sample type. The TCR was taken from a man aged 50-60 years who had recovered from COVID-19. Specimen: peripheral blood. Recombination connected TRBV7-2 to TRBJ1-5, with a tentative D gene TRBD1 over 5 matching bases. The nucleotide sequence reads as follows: TGTGCCAGCAGCTTCTCCGACAGTCAGCCCCAGCATTTT. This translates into CASSFSDSQPQHF.